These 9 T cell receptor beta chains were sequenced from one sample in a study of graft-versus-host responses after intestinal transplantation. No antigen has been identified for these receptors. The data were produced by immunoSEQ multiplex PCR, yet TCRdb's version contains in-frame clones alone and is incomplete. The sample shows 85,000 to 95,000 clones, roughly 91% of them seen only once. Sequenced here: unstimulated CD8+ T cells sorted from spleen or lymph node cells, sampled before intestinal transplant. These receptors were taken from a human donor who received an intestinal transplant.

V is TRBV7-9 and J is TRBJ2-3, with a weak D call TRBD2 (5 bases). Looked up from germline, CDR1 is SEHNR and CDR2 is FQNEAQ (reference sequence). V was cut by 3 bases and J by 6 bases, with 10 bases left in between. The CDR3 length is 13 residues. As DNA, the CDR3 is TGTGCCAGCAGCTTTCGCCTAGCTGATACGCAGTATTTT. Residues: CASSFRLADTQYF.

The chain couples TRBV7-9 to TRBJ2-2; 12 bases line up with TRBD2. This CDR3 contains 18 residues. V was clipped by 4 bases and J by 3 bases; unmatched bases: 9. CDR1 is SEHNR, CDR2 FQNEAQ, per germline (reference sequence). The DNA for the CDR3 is TGTGCCAGCAGCTCGTTACTAGCGGGGGGCCGGTACACCGGGGAGCTGTTTTTT. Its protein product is CASSSLLAGGRYTGELFF.

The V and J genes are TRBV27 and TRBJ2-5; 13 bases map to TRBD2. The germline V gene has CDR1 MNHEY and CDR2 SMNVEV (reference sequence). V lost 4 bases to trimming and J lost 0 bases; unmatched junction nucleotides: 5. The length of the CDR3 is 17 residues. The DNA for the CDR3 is TGTGCCAGCAGTTCGACTAGCGGGAGGCCTTACCAAGAGACCCAGTACTTC. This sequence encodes CASSSTSGRPYQETQYF.

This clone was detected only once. CDR3 sequence (DNA): TGTGCCAGCAGCCAAGCTTACAGGGAGCAGTTCTTC. It is translated as CASSQAYREQFF. V usage is TRBV14 and J usage is TRBJ2-1; the D gene is possibly TRBD1 (5 bases). The germline V gene encodes CDR1 SGHDN and CDR2 FVKESK. The CDR3 length is 12 residues. The ends were cut back, 1 base at V and 10 bases at J, with 8 bases in the middle.

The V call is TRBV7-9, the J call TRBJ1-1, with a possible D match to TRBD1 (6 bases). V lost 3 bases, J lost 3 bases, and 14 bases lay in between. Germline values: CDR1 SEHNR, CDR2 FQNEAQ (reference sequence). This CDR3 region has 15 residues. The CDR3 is CASSLGDNRDTEAFF. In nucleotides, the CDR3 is TGTGCCAGCAGCTTGGGGGACAACAGGGACACTGAAGCTTTCTTT.

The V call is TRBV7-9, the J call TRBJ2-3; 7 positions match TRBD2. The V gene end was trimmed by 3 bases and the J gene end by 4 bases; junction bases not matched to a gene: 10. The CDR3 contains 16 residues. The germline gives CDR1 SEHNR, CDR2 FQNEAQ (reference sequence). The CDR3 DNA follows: TGTGCCAGCAGCTTCCCTGGAGTAGCGGGCGCAGATACGCAGTATTTT. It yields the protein CASSFPGVAGADTQYF. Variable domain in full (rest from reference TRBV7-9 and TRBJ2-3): DTGVSQNPRHKITKRGQNVTFRCDPISEHNRLYWYRQTLGQGPEFLTYFQNEAQLEKSRLLSDRFSAERPKGSFSTLEIQRTEQGDSAMYLCASSFPGVAGADTQYFGPGTRLTVL.

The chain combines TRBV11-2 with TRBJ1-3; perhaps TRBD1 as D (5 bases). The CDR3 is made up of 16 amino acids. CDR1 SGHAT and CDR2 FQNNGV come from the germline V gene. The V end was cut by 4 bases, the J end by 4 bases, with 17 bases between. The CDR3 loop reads CASSSLRGMPGNTIYF. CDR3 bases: TGTGCCAGCAGCTCCCTACGGGGGATGCCCGGAAACACCATATATTTT.

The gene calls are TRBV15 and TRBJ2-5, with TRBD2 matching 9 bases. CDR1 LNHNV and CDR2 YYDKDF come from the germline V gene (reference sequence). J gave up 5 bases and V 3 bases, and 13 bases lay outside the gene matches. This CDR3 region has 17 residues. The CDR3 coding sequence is TGTGCCACCAGCAGCTTATTACTAGCGGGTTCGCGGGAGACCCAGTACTTC. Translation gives CATSSLLLAGSRETQYF.

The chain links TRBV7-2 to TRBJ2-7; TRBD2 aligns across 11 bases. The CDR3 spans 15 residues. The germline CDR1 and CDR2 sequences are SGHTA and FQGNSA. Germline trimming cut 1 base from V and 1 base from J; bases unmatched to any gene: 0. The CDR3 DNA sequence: TGTGCCAGCAGCTTAGGGACTAGCGGGTCCTACGAGCAGTACTTC. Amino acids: CASSLGTSGSYEQYF.